The rows below give T cell receptor beta chains drawn from one sample of a study of cytomegalovirus exposure and HLA in healthy donors. Sequenced by immunoSEQ multiplex PCR; TCRdb stores in-frame clones only, minus some. The repertoire has 120,000 or so clones, 10% to 13% of them found once; the top ten carry roughly 4.6%. The sequenced material came from PBMCs. The receptor set was obtained from a woman in her late teens or twenties in good health and CMV-seropositive. The CDR3 runs from the conserved cysteine through the conserved F or W. Fields, in order: V gene, J gene, D gene, clone size, CDR3 DNA, CDR3 protein. D genes are given only for firm matches. Clone size is given for some rows only: seen once, a few or many times, or a class if the clone is expanded.

>TRBV27|TRBJ1-1|.|few
TGTGCCAGCAGTTTATCGTGGAGAGTTGGGTACACTGAAGCTTTCTTT
CASSLSWRVGYTEAFF
>TRBV29-1|TRBJ2-3|TRBD2|.
TGCAGCGTTGACACTCCCCGGACTAGGGAGGGGTCGGGTACGCAGTATTTT
CSVDTPRTREGSGTQYF
>TRBV28|TRBJ2-7|TRBD2|.
TGTGCCAGCAGTTTAGGGGTCAGGGAGGGATGGGCGCAGTACTTC
CASSLGVREGWAQYF
>TRBV27|TRBJ2-1|TRBD2|.
TGTGCCAGCAGATCTAGCGGCTGGAGGGAAGAGCAGTTCTTC
CASRSSGWREEQFF
>TRBV10-3|TRBJ1-5|TRBD1|.
TGTGCCATCAGTGGGGACAGGGCTCAGCCCCAGCATTTT
CAISGDRAQPQHF
>TRBV5-1|TRBJ2-6|.|.
TGCGCCAGCGGATTCTGGACAGGAGGGCTCACTGGGGCCAACGTCCTGACTTTC
CASGFWTGGLTGANVLTF
>TRBV7-8|TRBJ2-3|.|.
TGTGCCAGCTCCTTAGCGGTGATGAGTTCAGATACGCAGTATTTT
CASSLAVMSSDTQYF
>TRBV7-6|TRBJ2-1|.|.
TGTGCCAGCAGCCCTACTATTTACAATGAGCAGTTCTTC
CASSPTIYNEQFF
>TRBV4-1|TRBJ1-5|.|few
TGCGCCAGCAGCCAGGCAGTGGGCAATCAGCCCCAGCATTTT
CASSQAVGNQPQHF
>TRBV11-3|TRBJ1-1|TRBD1|.
TGTGCCAGCAGCTTAAGGGGGCTGAACACTGAAGCTTTCTTT
CASSLRGLNTEAFF
>TRBV5-4|TRBJ2-1|.|.
TGTGCCAGCAGCTCCGGGACTCCAACCAATGAGCAGTTCTTC
CASSSGTPTNEQFF
>TRBV18|TRBJ1-1|TRBD1|.
TGTGCCAGCTCCCTCTCCGAGACAGGGAGTACTGAAGCTTTCTTT
CASSLSETGSTEAFF
>TRBV7-2|TRBJ1-5|.|few
TGTGCCAGCAGCTTAGTTCCGGGTAACAATCAGCCCCAGCATTTT
CASSLVPGNNQPQHF
>TRBV7-9|TRBJ1-4|TRBD1|few
TGTGCCAGCAGCCCGACAGGGGCCAATGAAAAACTGTTTTTT
CASSPTGANEKLFF
>TRBV7-9|TRBJ2-3|.|.
TGTGCCAGCAGCTACCCGGCAGGGGCAGGAACGCAGTATTTT
CASSYPAGAGTQYF
>TRBV7-9|TRBJ2-3|.|few
TGTGCCAGCAGCTTATACGGGGGAGAGGATACGCAGTATTTT
CASSLYGGEDTQYF
>TRBV7-9|TRBJ1-5|.|.
TGTGCCAGCAGCTCCACTGACAGCCACAATCAGCCCCAGCATTTT
CASSSTDSHNQPQHF
>TRBV9|TRBJ2-1|TRBD2|.
TGTGCCAGCAGCGTAGGTCCTAGCGGGAACTACAATGAGCAGTTCTTC
CASSVGPSGNYNEQFF
>TRBV18|TRBJ2-4|.|.
TGTGCCAGCTCACCACCTAGTAGCCTTGCCAAAAACATTCAGTACTTC
CASSPPSSLAKNIQYF
>TRBV5-4|TRBJ2-7|.|.
TGTGCCAGCAGCTCCAAACTAAAGGATTTCGAGCAGTACTTC
CASSSKLKDFEQYF
>TRBV19|TRBJ2-1|TRBD2|few
TGTGCCAGTAGTATAGATTGGACTAGCGGGCGCCATACCAATGAGCAGTTCTTC
CASSIDWTSGRHTNEQFF
>TRBV28|TRBJ1-4|.|few
TGTGCCAGCAGTTCCGGGGGAGCTAATGAAAAACTGTTTTTT
CASSSGGANEKLFF
>TRBV9|TRBJ2-6|.|.
TGTGCCAGCAGCGTAGGGGGAGGGGGAGCTGGGGCCAACGTCCTGACTTTC
CASSVGGGGAGANVLTF
>TRBV19|TRBJ2-1|TRBD2|.
TGTGCCAGTAGTATCCTAGCGGGAACTTACAATGAGCAGTTCTTC
CASSILAGTYNEQFF
>TRBV5-1|TRBJ1-1|TRBD1|.
TGCGCCAGCAGCACAGGGGGCGTGGACACTGAAGCTTTCTTT
CASSTGGVDTEAFF
>TRBV5-1|TRBJ1-2|TRBD1|few
TGCGCCAGCAGCTGGGACAGGGTCTCCTATGGCTACACCTTC
CASSWDRVSYGYTF
>TRBV20-1|TRBJ1-1|.|few
TGCAGTGTCGGAGGGAACACTGAAGCTTTCTTT
CSVGGNTEAFF
>TRBV15|TRBJ2-2|TRBD2|.
TGTGCCACCAGCAGAGAGTTGGGTGCGGGAGTGGGTACCGGGGAGCTGTTTTTT
CATSRELGAGVGTGELFF
>TRBV25-1|TRBJ2-3|.|few
TGTGCCAGCAGTAGAACGCGGGATACGCAGTATTTT
CASSRTRDTQYF